The present entry profiles one T cell receptor (beta chain) with its context. Its cognate antigen is unknown. A read error may be the cause here, since a much bigger clone is one base away. Using a J-beta primer mix together with a sample-barcoded 5' primer, a second PCR was run for roughly 6 to 12 cycles. TCRdb processed the 5' RACE reads anew with MiXCR; each CDR3 protein has one entry. The table shows around 790,000 distinct CDR3 sequences, with 44% occurring only once. The data belong to a study of blood T cells in healthy people across ages. Whole-study results and caveats: The CMV status of each donor remained undetermined, and this could have confounded shifts in expanded clonotypes. A greater number of naive CD4+ cells and higher diversity distinguished long-lived donors from aged donors.

Sequencing was done on a sample of blood. This sequence was found in a man aged 60-69 years in good health.

CDR3: CANSLDTGAPYF. DNA for the CDR3: TGTGCCAACAGCTTAGACACAGGGGCCCCGTACTTC. J is TRBJ2-7 and V is TRBV7-6; 7 bases fit TRBD1. This CDR3 contains 12 residues. CDR1 is SGHVS, CDR2 FNYEAQ, per germline.